This T cell receptor (beta chain) was profiled in a study of blood T cells in healthy people across ages. Study in general: Capture via template switching afforded approximately one barcoded beta molecule per two T cells.

The V gene's germline CDR1 is SGHRS and CDR2 YFSETQ. Trimming took off 6 bases at V and 3 bases at J, with 16 bases between the two ends. This CDR3 has 14 residues. Through a sample-barcoded 5' primer and a J-beta primer mix, a second PCR was run for roughly 7 to 11 cycles. TCRdb recomputed calls from the 5' RACE reads with MiXCR, one row per CDR3 protein. The sample lists some 900,000 distinct CDR3 sequences, about 48% seen once, with around an eighth in the top ten. Input material: blood. This sequence was found in a man between 25 and 39 years old in good health. J is TRBJ2-7 and V is TRBV5-1, with D possibly TRBD1 on 5 matching bases. The CDR3 region has the DNA TGCGCCAGCACGGTTGGCGACAGAGGCTACGAGCAGTACTTC. Protein: CASTVGDRGYEQYF.